A selection of T cell receptor beta chains follows, all from one sample in a study of blood T cell repertoires in COVID-19. Method: immunoSEQ multiplex PCR; TCRdb's copy keeps in-frame clones and lacks some. Of 300,000 to 450,000 clones detected, around 89% appear once; the ten largest clones hold more than 0.95%. Sample: PBMCs or T cells enriched from blood (not recorded which). The source is a woman in her late teens or twenties who had recovered from COVID-19. Both conserved end residues are part of each CDR3. D genes are given only for firm matches. For some rows the clone size is stated as once, few or many, or as a class when expanded; others skip it.

J gene: TRBJ2-7; V gene: TRBV7-9; clone size: -; D gene: -; CDR3 protein: CASSLEGHRSYEQYF; CDR3 DNA: TGTGCCAGCAGCTTAGAGGGACACCGCTCCTACGAGCAGTACTTC
J gene: TRBJ2-7; V gene: TRBV19; clone size: -; D gene: TRBD1; CDR3 protein: CASSIVGDSPYEQYF; CDR3 DNA: TGTGCCAGTAGTATAGTAGGGGACAGTCCCTACGAGCAGTACTTC
J gene: TRBJ2-1; V gene: TRBV19; clone size: -; D gene: TRBD2; CDR3 protein: CASSMSAGEAYNEQFF; CDR3 DNA: TGTGCCAGTAGTATGTCGGCGGGGGAGGCCTACAATGAGCAGTTCTTC
J gene: TRBJ2-7; V gene: TRBV18; clone size: -; D gene: TRBD2; CDR3 protein: CASSPRTSGGAYEQYF; CDR3 DNA: TGTGCCAGCTCACCGCGGACTAGCGGGGGGGCCTACGAGCAGTACTTC
J gene: TRBJ2-2; V gene: TRBV7-2; clone size: -; D gene: -; CDR3 protein: CASSFGGYTGELFF; CDR3 DNA: TGTGCCAGCAGCTTCGGGGGTTACACCGGGGAGCTGTTTTTT
J gene: TRBJ2-7; V gene: TRBV6-5; clone size: few; D gene: TRBD1; CDR3 protein: CASSYGQGALYEQYF; CDR3 DNA: TGTGCCAGCAGTTATGGGCAGGGGGCACTCTACGAGCAGTACTTC
J gene: TRBJ2-1; V gene: TRBV4-2; clone size: -; D gene: TRBD2; CDR3 protein: CASRLRAGGGNEQFF; CDR3 DNA: TGTGCCAGCAGGCTCAGGGCGGGGGGAGGCAATGAGCAGTTCTTC
J gene: TRBJ1-2; V gene: TRBV3-1/TRBV3-2; clone size: -; D gene: -; CDR3 protein: CASSQEGARGYTF; CDR3 DNA: TGTGCCAGCAGCCAAGAGGGGGCGCGGGGCTACACCTTC
J gene: TRBJ1-2; V gene: TRBV30; clone size: -; D gene: TRBD1; CDR3 protein: CAWGQDYYGYTF; CDR3 DNA: TGTGCCTGGGGACAGGATTACTATGGCTACACCTTC
J gene: TRBJ1-2; V gene: TRBV24-1; clone size: -; D gene: -; CDR3 protein: CATSDPRRELGGYTF; CDR3 DNA: TGTGCCACCAGTGACCCTCGGCGGGAACTGGGCGGCTACACCTTC
J gene: TRBJ2-1; V gene: TRBV4-2; clone size: -; D gene: TRBD2; CDR3 protein: CASSQETAGLAVPEQFF; CDR3 DNA: TGTGCCAGCAGCCAAGAAACGGCTGGACTAGCGGTTCCTGAGCAGTTCTTC
J gene: TRBJ1-4; V gene: TRBV5-5; clone size: -; D gene: -; CDR3 protein: CASSFQGGKNEKLFF; CDR3 DNA: TGTGCCAGCAGCTTTCAAGGAGGGAAGAATGAAAAACTGTTTTTT
J gene: TRBJ2-7; V gene: TRBV7-9; clone size: -; D gene: TRBD1; CDR3 protein: CASSPNPGQDYEQYF; CDR3 DNA: TGTGCCAGCAGCCCAAACCCGGGACAGGACTACGAGCAGTACTTC
J gene: TRBJ2-7; V gene: TRBV5-5; clone size: -; D gene: -; CDR3 protein: CASSSKASGGLYEQYF; CDR3 DNA: TGTGCCAGCAGCTCCAAAGCCTCAGGGGGGCTCTACGAGCAGTACTTC
J gene: TRBJ1-4; V gene: TRBV7-3; clone size: -; D gene: -; CDR3 protein: CASSLSRGEKLFF; CDR3 DNA: TGTGCCAGCAGCTTATCCAGGGGTGAAAAACTGTTTTTT
J gene: TRBJ2-7; V gene: TRBV3-1/TRBV3-2; clone size: -; D gene: -; CDR3 protein: CASSQDLSGTYEQYF; CDR3 DNA: TGTGCCAGCAGCCAAGATCTTAGCGGCACCTACGAGCAGTACTTC
J gene: TRBJ2-7; V gene: TRBV18; clone size: -; D gene: -; CDR3 protein: CASSQEQLSYEQYF; CDR3 DNA: TGTGCCAGCTCACAGGAACAGCTCTCCTACGAGCAGTACTTC
J gene: TRBJ1-2; V gene: TRBV6-5; clone size: -; D gene: TRBD1; CDR3 protein: CASSNRGRSVYGYTF; CDR3 DNA: TGTGCCAGCAGTAACAGGGGGCGAAGCGTCTATGGCTACACCTTC
J gene: TRBJ1-2; V gene: TRBV5-4; clone size: -; D gene: TRBD1; CDR3 protein: CASSLSQGALRYGYTF; CDR3 DNA: TGTGCCAGCAGCTTGTCACAGGGGGCGCTGAGGTATGGCTACACCTTC
J gene: TRBJ1-6; V gene: TRBV2; clone size: -; D gene: TRBD1; CDR3 protein: CASSSTGGRLSLHF; CDR3 DNA: TGTGCCAGCAGCTCGACAGGGGGCCGGCTCTCCCTCCACTTT
J gene: TRBJ1-1; V gene: TRBV30; clone size: -; D gene: TRBD1; CDR3 protein: CAWSQGQGNTEAFF; CDR3 DNA: TGTGCCTGGAGTCAGGGACAGGGGAACACTGAAGCTTTCTTT
J gene: TRBJ2-3; V gene: TRBV6-6; clone size: -; D gene: -; CDR3 protein: CASSLGGSTQYF; CDR3 DNA: TGTGCCAGCAGTTTAGGTGGGAGTACGCAGTATTTT
J gene: TRBJ1-2; V gene: TRBV2; clone size: -; D gene: TRBD1; CDR3 protein: CASSAFSNRGNYGYTF; CDR3 DNA: TGTGCCAGCAGTGCCTTTTCTAACAGGGGGAACTATGGCTACACCTTC
J gene: TRBJ2-3; V gene: TRBV9; clone size: -; D gene: TRBD2; CDR3 protein: CASSALAGVTDTQYF; CDR3 DNA: TGTGCCAGCAGTGCCCTAGCGGGGGTCACAGATACGCAGTATTTT
J gene: TRBJ2-7; V gene: TRBV6-5; clone size: -; D gene: TRBD1; CDR3 protein: CASSWAGGEYF; CDR3 DNA: TGTGCCAGCAGTTGGGCAGGGGGCGAGTACTTC
J gene: TRBJ2-1; V gene: TRBV24-1; clone size: -; D gene: TRBD2; CDR3 protein: CATSDFALAGEGHEQFF; CDR3 DNA: TGTGCCACCAGTGATTTTGCCCTAGCGGGGGAAGGTCATGAGCAGTTCTTC
J gene: TRBJ1-1; V gene: TRBV2; clone size: once; D gene: TRBD1; CDR3 protein: CASSGQARNTEAFF; CDR3 DNA: TGTGCCAGCAGCGGACAGGCCCGGAACACTGAAGCTTTCTTT